The 14 T cell receptor beta chains in this list originate from one sample, sequenced in a study of cytomegalovirus exposure and HLA in healthy donors. PCR primers comprised 60 Vbeta and 13 Jbeta primers. The data were produced by immunoSEQ multiplex PCR, yet TCRdb's version contains in-frame clones alone and is incomplete. Of roughly 120,000 clones detected, over 60% appear once; the ten largest clones hold approximately 2%. Sequences were obtained from PBMCs. The receptors stem from a man aged 50 to 60 in good health and CMV-seronegative.

This clone was counted once. V usage is TRBV10-3 and J usage is TRBJ1-4; D is unresolved. Trimming took 2 bases from V and 0 from J, leaving 7 bases between them. Germline V CDR1 and CDR2: ENHRY, SYGVKD. CDR3 length: 15 amino acids. This chain's CDR3 is CAISEEDSTNEKLFF. CDR3 in DNA: TGTGCCATCAGTGAGGAGGACTCAACTAATGAAAAACTGTTTTTT.

The chain links TRBV4-1 to TRBJ1-6; no clear D gene. CDR1 and CDR2 (germline): MGHRA, YSYEKL. This CDR3 comprises 18 residues. The V end was cut by 3 bases, the J end by 9 bases, with 24 bases between. The CDR3 sequence is CASSHITTRGNLGSPLHF. The CDR3 DNA reads as TGCGCCAGCAGCCATATTACCACCCGAGGAAATCTTGGTTCACCCCTCCACTTT.

V and J are TRBV5-4 and TRBJ2-7; 8 nucleotides align to TRBD1. CDR1 SGHNT and CDR2 YYREEE come from the germline V gene (reference sequence). J gave up 0 bases and V 3 bases, and 2 bases lay outside the gene matches. This CDR3 is 14 amino acids long. CDR3 region: CASSSGQDSYEQYV. For the CDR3, the DNA is TGTGCCAGCAGCTCGGGACAGGACTCCTACGAGCAGTACGTC.

By share, this clone ranks as medium-sized. The genes are TRBV6-6 and TRBJ1-1, with a possible D match to TRBD1 (6 bases). CDR1 and CDR2 from the germline V gene are MNHNY and SVGAGI (reference sequence). The CDR3 has 14 amino acids. Trimming removed 4 bases from V and 1 base from J, with 10 bases in between. CDR3 amino acids: CASSSSGQNTEAFF. The CDR3 DNA sequence: TGTGCCAGCAGTTCCTCGGGACAGAACACTGAAGCTTTCTTT.

The J gene is TRBJ1-2, the V gene TRBV10-3, with 8 bases matching TRBD1. CDR3 length equals 19 residues. CDR1 and CDR2 (germline): ENHRY, SYGVKD. V was clipped by 0 bases and J by 3 bases; unmatched bases: 15. Written as DNA, the CDR3 is TGTGCCATCAGTGAGTCGGCGCAGGGGGCAATTAGTGTAGACTATGGCTACACCTTC. It codes for CAISESAQGAISVDYGYTF.

Details on this clone: The sample has other DNA sequences that encode this CDR3 too. V is TRBV28 and J is TRBJ1-4, with no clear D. The CDR3 has 14 residues. Germline CDR1 MDHEN, CDR2 SYDVKM. V was pared by 6 bases and J by 2 bases, with 10 bases between. The CDR3 coding sequence is TGTGCCAGCAGCCCGGGTGCGACTAATGAAAAACTGTTTTTT. Encoded protein: CASSPGATNEKLFF.

This clone was recorded only once. The chain has TRBV14 and TRBJ1-1; D is perhaps TRBD1 (6 bases). Trimming stripped 3 bases from V and 4 bases from J, with 21 bases between. The CDR3 covers 17 residues. Germline V gives CDR1 SGHDN, CDR2 FVKESK. CDR3 sequence reads: CASSHRTENIRGTEAFF. The CDR3, as DNA: TGTGCCAGCAGCCACAGGACAGAAAATATCCGGGGCACTGAAGCTTTCTTT.

This rearrangement joins TRBV7-6 to TRBJ1-1; 7 positions match TRBD1. The CDR3 consists of 15 residues. The V gene end was trimmed by 5 bases and the J gene end by 5 bases; junction bases not matched to a gene: 11. Per the germline V gene, CDR1 is SGHVS and CDR2 is FNYEAQ. CDR3 DNA: TGTGCCAGCAGCCCCTGGACAGGACGAGGAACTGAAGCTTTCTTT. Translated: CASSPWTGRGTEAFF.

This chain joins TRBV2 and TRBJ2-5, with 9 nucleotides matching TRBD1. TRBJ2-7 matches the DNA end more closely, so the J call is doubtful. This CDR3 is 15 amino acids long. CDR1 is SNHLY, CDR2 FYNNEI, per germline. DNA for the CDR3: TGTGCCAGCATCCTCCGGGACAGGGCTTCCTACGAGCAGTACTTC. It yields the protein CASILRDRASYEQYF.

The chain has TRBV6-1 and TRBJ2-1; 14 nucleotides agree with TRBD2. The CDR3 is 19 amino acids. V was clipped by 6 bases and J by 6 bases; unmatched bases: 16. Germline V CDR1 and CDR2: MNHNS, SASEGT. CDR3 DNA sequence: TGTGCCAGCAGGGAATTCGGACTAGCGGGGGGTCCCCGGGTCAATGAGCAGTTCTTC. Its protein is CASREFGLAGGPRVNEQFF.

This chain joins TRBV7-9 and TRBJ1-1, with 8 bases identical to TRBD1. The CDR3 length is 16 residues. Germline V gene data show CDR1 as SEHNR and CDR2 as FQNEAQ (reference sequence). V was clipped by 0 bases and J by 0 bases; unmatched bases: 3. This CDR3 reads CASSLAGQGVNTEAFF. The CDR3 bases are TGTGCCAGCAGCTTAGCTGGACAGGGAGTGAACACTGAAGCTTTCTTT.

This sequence joins TRBV6-5 and TRBJ2-7; the match to TRBD1 covers 9 bases. This CDR3 is 14 amino acids long. J gave up 4 bases and V 2 bases, and 3 bases lay outside the gene matches. Germline V CDR1 and CDR2: MNHEY, SVGAGI. CDR3 sequence: CASSYGTGLYEQYF. The CDR3 nucleotides are TGTGCCAGCAGTTACGGGACAGGGTTATACGAGCAGTACTTC.

V usage is TRBV7-2 and J usage is TRBJ2-7; D possibly corresponds to TRBD2 (5 bases). CDR1 is SGHTA, CDR2 FQGNSA, per germline. V was shortened by 3 bases and J by 3 bases, with 9 bases between the two germline ends. CDR3 size: 13 residues. CDR3 bases: TGTGCCAGCAGCTTGGAGGCCCTCTACGAGCAGTACTTC. Translation gives CASSLEALYEQYF.

The gene calls are TRBV5-6 and TRBJ2-2; D possibly corresponds to TRBD1 (5 bases). Germline V CDR1 and CDR2: SGHDT, YYEEEE. With 4 bases removed from V and 0 bases from J, the gap between germline ends came to 10 bases. CDR3 length: 15 residues. CDR3 nucleotide sequence: TGTGCCAGCAGCCGCTTGGGGCCGAACACCGGGGAGCTGTTTTTT. It encodes CASSRLGPNTGELFF.